This T cell receptor beta chain was sequenced for a study of blood T cells in healthy people across ages. Each sample had at least 6 million PBMCs isolated. The use of a sample-barcoded 5' primer and a J-beta primer mix characterized a second PCR of about 7 to 12 cycles. Every single cDNA molecule received a tag from a template-switch adaptor with 12 random nucleotides. TCRdb itself ran the 5' RACE reads through MiXCR, one entry per CDR3 protein. The data show about 780,000 distinct CDR3 sequences, 20% to 30% seen once. In its sample, this clonotype was seen a few times. This sample also appeared in a second study, on T cells of mothers and their children. This second study says: Sequencing returned over 8 million TCR beta CDR3 reads per mother and several million per child.

The receptor was isolated from a boy aged 5-17 years in good health. What was sequenced was blood.

CDR3 in amino acids: CASRPSGRDHEQFF. The CDR3 DNA is TGTGCCAGCAGGCCTAGCGGGAGAGACCATGAGCAGTTCTTC. The chain recombines TRBV7-9 with TRBJ2-1; 10 positions match TRBD2. The CDR3 runs to 14 residues. The V and J ends lost 6 bases and 8 bases, in that order; junction bases with no gene match: 7. CDR1 is SEHNR, CDR2 FQNEAQ, per germline (reference sequence).